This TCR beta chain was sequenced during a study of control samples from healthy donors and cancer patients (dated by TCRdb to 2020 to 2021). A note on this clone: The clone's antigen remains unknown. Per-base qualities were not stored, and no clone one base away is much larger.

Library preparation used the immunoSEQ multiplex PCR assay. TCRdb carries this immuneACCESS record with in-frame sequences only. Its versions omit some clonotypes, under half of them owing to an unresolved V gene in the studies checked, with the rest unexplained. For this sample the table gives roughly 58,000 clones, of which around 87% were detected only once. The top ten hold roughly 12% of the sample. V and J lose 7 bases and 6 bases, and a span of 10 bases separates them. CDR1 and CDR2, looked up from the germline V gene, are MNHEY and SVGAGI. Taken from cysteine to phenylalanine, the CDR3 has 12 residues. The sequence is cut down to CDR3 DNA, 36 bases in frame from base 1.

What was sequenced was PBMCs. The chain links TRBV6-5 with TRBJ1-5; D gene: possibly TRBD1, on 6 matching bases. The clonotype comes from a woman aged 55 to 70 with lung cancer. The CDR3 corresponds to CASTTGFQPQHF. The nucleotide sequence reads TGTGCCAGCACCACAGGGTTTCAGCCCCAGCATTTT.